This T cell receptor (beta chain) emerged from a study of T cells in Graves' hyperthyroidism and ophthalmopathy. This CDR3 is built from 15 residues. Germline CDR1 is SGHRS and CDR2 is YFSETQ. J gave up 6 bases and V 3 bases, and 5 bases lay outside the gene matches. RNA transcripts provided the source from which TCR beta CDR3 regions were amplified. During a first-round RT-PCR of the TCR CDR3, the HTBI primer set was used. Via MiXCR, TCRdb re-called the multiplex PCR reads, giving one row per CDR3 protein. The table lists about 480,000 distinct CDR3 sequences, around 22% of them singletons. This sequence joins TRBV5-1 and TRBJ2-4; TRBD2 matches at 11 bases. The TCR was taken from a woman aged 25 to 39 with Graves' ophthalmopathy. The specimen was blood. The CDR3 bases are TGCGCCAGCAGCTCGACCGGGACTAGCGGAAACATTCAGTACTTC. This codes for CASSSTGTSGNIQYF.